This TCR beta chain was profiled in a study of CD8+ T cells in alopecia areata. Study as a whole: After 6 to 18 months of tofacitinib, follow-up continued 6 months off drug. General observations from the study: Clonality in lesional scalp, especially alopecia totalis/universalis, exceeded that of normal scalp.

Details on this clone: As yet, its antigen is unknown.

Germline V gene sequence: CDR1 SGDLS, CDR2 YYNGEE. The CDR3 consists of 11 residues. Trimming stripped 1 base from V and 6 bases from J, with 5 bases between. Treatment defined: oral pan-JAK inhibitor, 5-10 mg twice daily. The sorting of PBMCs gave CD4+ and CD8+ T cells. Extraction and reverse transcription of RNA yielded cDNA as the sequencing template. Libraries were prepared by immunoSEQ multiplex PCR; TCRdb keeps only in-frame clonotypes and omits some of them. The sample includes roughly 120,000 clones, approximately 52% seen only once; the top ten take about 31%. The chain uses TRBV9 and TRBJ2-7; D not resolved. The origin of this receptor is a human donor with alopecia areata. Sample: CD8+ T cells sorted from blood, taken at week 4, from a patient treated with tofacitinib. The CDR3 spells CASSVPGEQYF. Written as DNA, the CDR3 is TGTGCCAGCAGCGTACCCGGCGAGCAGTACTTC.